One sample yielded the 26 T cell receptor beta chains listed below, sequenced in a study of shared clonotypes between healthy human individuals. The method was immunoSEQ multiplex PCR; TCRdb's version includes in-frame clones alone and lacks a portion of them. Among under 1,100,000 clones listed, around 78% were seen once. The specimen sequenced was memory CD4+ T cells from PBMCs. The subset is: CD45RA-negative fraction. The receptor set was obtained from a man between 18 and 35 years old in good health. Some clones in this sample may be carry-over from other donors' samples.

In this sample, this clone turned up many times. The chain is built from TRBV9 and TRBJ2-5; 7 positions match TRBD2. CDR3 size: 14 residues. V shed 4 bases, J shed 4 bases, and the junction held 7 bases outside the gene matches. CDR1 is SGDLS, CDR2 YYNGEE, per germline. The CDR3 DNA reads TGTGCCAGCAGCCGGGACTACGGGGGAGAGACCCAGTACTTC. Its protein is CASSRDYGGETQYF.

Points on this clone: The DNA is left out, because the CDR3 cannot be placed on it with certainty; the CDR3 is given as TCRdb lists it. The chain is built from TRBV28 and TRBJ2-6; TRBD2, the D gene given by the table, was not confirmed from the DNA. The CDR3 extends over 18 residues, inclusive of both ends. Germline V gene lookup returns CDR1 MDHEN and CDR2 SYDVKM. The CDR3 reads CASSTSMRAFSGANVLTF.

This chain links TRBV29-1 with TRBJ1-3; 7 bases line up with TRBD1. Germline V CDR1 and CDR2: SQVTM, ANQGSEA. This CDR3 is 12 amino acids long. Losses at the gene ends were 3 bases for V and 8 bases for J; bases not matched to a gene: 4. CDR3 coding DNA: TGCAGCGTTGATAGACAGGGTTACACCATATATTTT. Its protein is CSVDRQGYTIYF. The full variable domain, completed using reference TRBV29-1 and TRBJ1-3, is SAVISQKPSRDICQRGTSLTIQCQVDSQVTMMFWYRQQPGQSLTLIATANQGSEATYESGFVIDKFPISRPNLTFSTLTVSNMSPEDSSIYLCSVDRQGYTIYFGEGSWLTVV.

The chain couples TRBV9 to TRBJ2-7; 9 nucleotides match TRBD2. The V and J ends lost 0 bases and 4 bases, in that order; junction bases with no gene match: 5. This CDR3 is built from 15 residues. Germline assignment: CDR1 SGDLS and CDR2 YYNGEE. CDR3 protein: CASSVEASGEYEQYF. The CDR3 coding sequence is TGTGCCAGCAGCGTAGAGGCTAGCGGGGAGTACGAGCAGTACTTC.

J is TRBJ2-3 and V is TRBV19, with unresolved D. The V gene's germline CDR1 is LNHDA and CDR2 SQIVND (reference sequence). CDR3 size: 15 residues. V gave up 4 bases and J gave up 3 bases, with 14 bases separating them. CDR3 DNA sequence: TGTGCCAGTAGTAGCGGAAGGCGGCCGACAGATACGCAGTATTTT. Protein: CASSSGRRPTDTQYF. Filled out from reference TRBV19 and TRBJ2-3, the complete variable domain reads DGGITQSPKYLFRKEGQNVTLSCEQNLNHDAMYWYRQDPGQGLRLIYYSQIVNDFQKGDIAEGYSVSREKKESFPLTVTSAQKNPTAFYLCASSSGRRPTDTQYFGPGTRLTVL.

The genes are TRBV29-1 and TRBJ1-4, with D tentatively TRBD1 (6 bases). The germline gives CDR1 SQVTM, CDR2 ANQGSEA. The length of the CDR3 is 14 residues. Trimming shortened V by 5 bases and J by 4 bases, and 14 bases separated the two germline ends. CDR3 protein: CSVRKGGFNEKLFF. For the CDR3, the DNA is TGCAGCGTTCGAAAAGGGGGGTTTAATGAAAAACTGTTTTTT.

With respect to this clone: One base away lies a much larger clone, so this may be a sequencing read error. Other nucleotide sequences in the sample specify the same CDR3. The J gene is TRBJ2-1, the V gene TRBV9; maybe TRBD2 (6 bases). CDR3 length: 20 residues. Germline values: CDR1 SGDLS, CDR2 YYNGEE. The V gene lost 2 bases and the J gene lost 0 bases, with 24 bases spanning the gap. The CDR3, as DNA: TGTGCCAGCAGCGTGGGACCCACTTGGAGCGGGCCAAGCTCCTACAATGAGCAGTTCTTC. Protein product: CASSVGPTWSGPSSYNEQFF.

The V gene is TRBV5-1, the J gene TRBJ2-5; possibly TRBD2 for D (5 bases). CDR1 is SGHRS and CDR2 is YFSETQ in the germline V gene. The CDR3 loop spans 15 amino acids. V was clipped by 2 bases and J by 0 bases, with 11 bases between them. The CDR3 loop is CASSFSPGNQETQYF. The DNA for the CDR3 is TGCGCCAGCAGCTTCTCCCCGGGAAACCAAGAGACCCAGTACTTC. The full variable domain, rest sourced from reference TRBV5-1 and TRBJ2-5, is KAGVTQTPRYLIKTRGQQVTLSCSPISGHRSVSWYQQTPGQGLQFLFEYFSETQRNKGNFPGRFSGRQFSNSRSEMNVSTLELGDSALYLCASSFSPGNQETQYFGPGTRLLVL.

The chain couples TRBV30 to TRBJ2-2; D not certain. This CDR3 has 11 residues. Deletions cut 5 bases from V and 3 bases from J, with 4 bases between. Germline values: CDR1 GTSNPN, CDR2 SVGIG (reference sequence). CDR3: CAWAYTGELFF. The CDR3 bases are TGTGCCTGGGCTTACACCGGGGAGCTGTTTTTT. The variable domain in full, completed from reference TRBV30 and TRBJ2-2, reads SQTIHQWPATLVQPVGSPLSLECTVEGTSNPNLYWYRQAAGRGLQLLFYSVGIGQISSEVPQNLSASRPQDRQFILSSKKLLLSDSGFYLCAWAYTGELFFGEGSRLTVL.

Only one count was recorded for this clone. This chain links TRBV5-1 with TRBJ2-2; D is perhaps TRBD2 (5 bases). CDR3 length equals 19 residues. The V end lost 4 bases, the J end lost 6 bases, and 28 bases lay between the germline ends. Germline V CDR1 and CDR2: SGHRS, YFSETQ. CDR3 loop: CASSPSPPDSLGDAGELFF. The CDR3 bases are TGCGCCAGCAGCCCGTCCCCCCCGGACTCCCTTGGAGACGCCGGGGAGCTGTTTTTT.

J is TRBJ2-1 and V is TRBV19, with D uncertain. The germline V gene has CDR1 LNHDA and CDR2 SQIVND (reference sequence). With 3 bases removed from V and 0 bases from J, the gap between germline ends came to 6 bases. The CDR3 spans 14 residues. The CDR3 loop is CASSIFGSYNEQFF. In DNA form, the CDR3 reads TGTGCCAGTAGTATCTTCGGCTCCTACAATGAGCAGTTCTTC. The variable domain in full, with the rest retrieved from reference TRBV19 and TRBJ2-1, is DGGITQSPKYLFRKEGQNVTLSCEQNLNHDAMYWYRQDPGQGLRLIYYSQIVNDFQKGDIAEGYSVSREKKESFPLTVTSAQKNPTAFYLCASSIFGSYNEQFFGPGTRLTVL.

This clone was seen only once. The chain couples TRBV9 to TRBJ2-7, with D unclear. V lost 0 bases to trimming and J lost 3 bases, with 13 bases between them. CDR1 is SGDLS, CDR2 YYNGEE, per germline. This CDR3 comprises 15 residues. The CDR3 nucleotides are TGTGCCAGCAGCGTAGAGGGAAACAACCTCTACGAGCAGTACTTC. This encodes CASSVEGNNLYEQYF.

V gene TRBV11-2 combines with J gene TRBJ2-1; D might be TRBD1 (5 bases). This CDR3 spans 14 amino acids. V was trimmed by 3 bases and J by 1 base, leaving 7 bases between them. Per the germline V gene, CDR1 is SGHAT and CDR2 is FQNNGV. CDR3 amino acids: CASSFRQSYNEQFF. CDR3 DNA: TGTGCCAGCAGCTTCCGACAGTCCTACAATGAGCAGTTCTTC.

This chain links TRBV11-2 with TRBJ2-1; TRBD2 agrees at 10 bases. The CDR3 loop spans 16 amino acids. The trim removed 5 bases at V and 4 bases at J, leaving 8 bases unmatched. CDR1 and CDR2 from the germline V gene are SGHAT and FQNNGV. CDR3 nucleotides: TGTGCCAGCAGCCCACGGGCTAGCGGGAGATACAATGAGCAGTTCTTC. Translation gives CASSPRASGRYNEQFF.

Turning to this clone: This sample also contains other DNA sequences that code for the same CDR3. The genes are TRBV5-1 and TRBJ2-7, with a weak D call TRBD1 (5 bases). The CDR3 spans 14 residues. With 0 bases removed from V and 2 bases from J, the gap between germline ends came to 9 bases. The germline CDR1 and CDR2 sequences are SGHRS and YFSETQ. The CDR3 nucleotides read TGCGCCAGCAGCTTGGCCCAGGGCCCCTACGAGCAGTACTTC. It codes for CASSLAQGPYEQYF. The full variable domain, completed using reference TRBV5-1 and TRBJ2-7, is KAGVTQTPRYLIKTRGQQVTLSCSPISGHRSVSWYQQTPGQGLQFLFEYFSETQRNKGNFPGRFSGRQFSNSRSEMNVSTLELGDSALYLCASSLAQGPYEQYFGPGTRLTVT.

The chain employs TRBV19 and TRBJ1-5; TRBD1 matches 7 bases. The CDR3 contains 18 residues. V lost 2 bases and J lost 2; bases outside the gene matches: 12. Germline V gene sequence: CDR1 LNHDA, CDR2 SQIVND (reference sequence). The chain's CDR3 is CASSIWKGTAEGNQPQHF. The DNA of the CDR3 is TGTGCCAGTAGTATATGGAAGGGGACAGCGGAAGGCAATCAGCCCCAGCATTTT.

Ten or more counts support this clone. This rearrangement joins TRBV9 to TRBJ2-7; 12 bases are shared with TRBD2. Germline CDR1 SGDLS, CDR2 YYNGEE. The V and J ends lost 4 bases and 7 bases, in that order; junction bases with no gene match: 12. The CDR3 runs to 16 residues. CDR3 coding DNA: TGTGCCAGCAGCTCTAGCGGAGGGCTAGCGGGAGGGGAGCAGTACTTC. Protein sequence: CASSSSGGLAGGEQYF.

The chain has TRBV11-2 and TRBJ2-7; 8 positions match TRBD2. Per the germline V gene, CDR1 is SGHAT and CDR2 is FQNNGV. The CDR3 has 16 residues. V was pared by 6 bases and J by 7 bases, with 17 bases of the junction left unmatched. CDR3 amino acids: CASRQLSPGGPGEQYF. Here the CDR3 DNA reads TGTGCCAGCAGGCAATTATCGCCGGGAGGGCCGGGGGAGCAGTACTTC.

V and J are TRBV10-3 and TRBJ2-2, with 10 bases identical to TRBD2. The germline V gene encodes CDR1 ENHRY and CDR2 SYGVKD. V gave up 2 bases and J gave up 3 bases; unmatched junction bases: 9. The CDR3 covers 18 residues. The CDR3 sequence: CAISEGLAGAPYTGELFF. DNA of the CDR3: TGTGCCATCAGTGAGGGGCTAGCGGGAGCTCCGTACACCGGGGAGCTGTTTTTT.

This clone has only a few counts. The CDR3 coding sequence is TGTGCCAGCAGCTTTGGACTAGCGGCTAGCTCCTACAATGAGCAGTTCTTC. This codes for CASSFGLAASSYNEQFF. The V call is TRBV11-2, the J call TRBJ2-1, with 10 bases aligning to TRBD2. This CDR3 comprises 17 residues. J was trimmed by 0 bases and V by 3 bases; bases with no gene match: 5. Germline V lookup: CDR1 SGHAT, CDR2 FQNNGV.

For the CDR3, the DNA is TGTGCCAGCAGGTCCGGGACAGGAAGGAACGAGCAGTACTTC. Its translation is CASRSGTGRNEQYF. The chain uses TRBV11-1 and TRBJ2-7, with TRBD1 identical over 8 bases. There are 14 residues in the CDR3. V shed 6 bases, J shed 5 bases, and the junction held 9 bases outside the gene matches. Germline V gene sequence: CDR1 SGHAT, CDR2 FQDESV (reference sequence).

This clone appeared a few times. The V call is TRBV27, the J call TRBJ2-2, with TRBD2 matching over 10 bases. Germline lookup yields CDR1 MNHEY and CDR2 SMNVEV (reference sequence). V trimming: 5 bases; J trimming: 0 bases; junction bases outside the gene matches: 3. CDR3 length equals 16 residues. The CDR3: CASSPGLAANTGELFF. CDR3 DNA: TGTGCCAGCAGTCCCGGACTAGCGGCGAACACCGGGGAGCTGTTTTTT.

This clone turned up a few times. The V call is TRBV6-1, the J call TRBJ1-3, with D possibly being TRBD1 (5 bases). V was clipped by 0 bases and J by 5 bases, with 8 bases between them. CDR1 and CDR2 from the germline V gene are MNHNS and SASEGT. The CDR3 contains 14 residues. The CDR3 here is CASSEARGRNTIYF. DNA for the CDR3: TGTGCCAGCAGTGAAGCGCGGGGGAGAAACACCATATATTTT.

CDR3 in DNA: TGTGCCAGCGGACCAGGTGTAGGGCTACCCTACGAGCAGTACTTC. Its translation: CASGPGVGLPYEQYF. V is TRBV28 and J is TRBJ2-7; the D is unclear. Germline lookup yields CDR1 MDHEN and CDR2 SYDVKM. The CDR3 runs 15 residues. V was shortened by 8 bases and J by 2 bases, with 19 bases between the two germline ends.

This clone was seen a single time. The chain uses TRBV28 and TRBJ2-7, with D uncertain. Germline-derived CDR1 and CDR2 are MDHEN and SYDVKM. CDR3 length: 11 residues. Trimming removed 6 bases from V and 3 bases from J, with 6 bases in between. CDR3 DNA sequence: TGTGCCAGCAGACTTAACTACGAGCAGTACTTC. Translating gives CASRLNYEQYF.

DNA of the CDR3: TGTGCCAGCCGACAAGGCAGTTTTAATGAAAAACTGTTTTTT. This sequence encodes CASRQGSFNEKLFF. The V gene is TRBV5-8, the J gene TRBJ1-4; D is unclear. Looked up from germline, CDR1 is SGHTS and CDR2 is YDEGEE. V gave up 7 bases and J gave up 4 bases, with 14 bases separating them. CDR3 size: 14 residues.